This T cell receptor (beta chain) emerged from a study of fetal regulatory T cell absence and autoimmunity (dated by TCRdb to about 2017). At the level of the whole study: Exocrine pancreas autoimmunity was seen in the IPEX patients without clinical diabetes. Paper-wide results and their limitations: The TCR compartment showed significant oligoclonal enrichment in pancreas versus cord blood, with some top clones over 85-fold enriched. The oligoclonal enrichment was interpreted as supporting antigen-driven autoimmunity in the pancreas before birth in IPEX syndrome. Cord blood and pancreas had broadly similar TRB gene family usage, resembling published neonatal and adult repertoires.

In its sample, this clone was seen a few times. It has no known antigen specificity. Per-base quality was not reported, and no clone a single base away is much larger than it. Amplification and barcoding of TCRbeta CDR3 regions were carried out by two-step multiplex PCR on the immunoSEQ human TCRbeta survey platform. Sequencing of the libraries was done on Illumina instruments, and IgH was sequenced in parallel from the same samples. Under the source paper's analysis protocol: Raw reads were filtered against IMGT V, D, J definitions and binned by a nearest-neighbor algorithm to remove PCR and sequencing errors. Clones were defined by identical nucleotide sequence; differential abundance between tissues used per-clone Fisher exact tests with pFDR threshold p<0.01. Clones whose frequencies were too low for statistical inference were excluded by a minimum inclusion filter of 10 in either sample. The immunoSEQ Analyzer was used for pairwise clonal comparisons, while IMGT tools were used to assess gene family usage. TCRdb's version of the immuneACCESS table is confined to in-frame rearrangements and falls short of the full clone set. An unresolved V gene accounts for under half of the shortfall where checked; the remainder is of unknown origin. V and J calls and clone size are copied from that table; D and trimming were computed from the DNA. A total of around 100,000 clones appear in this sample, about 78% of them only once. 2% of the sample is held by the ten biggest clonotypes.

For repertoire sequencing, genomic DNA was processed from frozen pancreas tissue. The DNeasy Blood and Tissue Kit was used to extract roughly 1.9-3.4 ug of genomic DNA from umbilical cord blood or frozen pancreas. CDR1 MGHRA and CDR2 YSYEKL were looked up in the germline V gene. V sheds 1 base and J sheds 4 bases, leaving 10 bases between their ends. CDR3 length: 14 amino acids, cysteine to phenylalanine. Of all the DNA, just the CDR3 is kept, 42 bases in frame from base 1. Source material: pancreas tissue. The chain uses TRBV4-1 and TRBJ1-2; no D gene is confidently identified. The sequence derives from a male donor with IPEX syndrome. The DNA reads TGCGCCAGCAGCCAAGGTCTGGGTTCCTATGGCTACACCTTC. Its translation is CASSQGLGSYGYTF.